The 26 T cell receptor beta chains below all came from one sample that was sequenced in a study of T-cell reconstitution after alpha-beta-depleted transplantation in children. Unique molecular identifiers were incorporated during preparation of the TCRbeta library. One entry per CDR3 protein results from TCRdb running MiXCR on the PCR reads. The repertoire holds hundreds of thousands of distinct CDR3 sequences, with roughly 15% as singletons. The sample was PBMCs from the stem cell graft donor, taken from the stem cell graft. Every receptor here comes from a human donor who donated a stem cell graft to a child with acute myeloid leukemia.

This clonotype showed up many times. This chain joins TRBV20-1 and TRBJ2-1; perhaps TRBD2 as D (5 bases). The CDR3 length is 14 residues. Looked up from germline, CDR1 is DFQATT and CDR2 is SNEGSKA (reference sequence). The ends were cut back, 3 bases at V and 7 bases at J, with 16 bases in the middle. The CDR3 DNA reads TGCAGTGCTAGCTGGCTAGCTTACGGGAATGAGCAGTTCTTC. Protein sequence: CSASWLAYGNEQFF.

This clonotype was observed at least ten times. This sequence joins TRBV20-1 and TRBJ2-7, with 10 nucleotides matching TRBD1. There are 13 residues in the CDR3. V lost 7 bases to trimming and J lost 3 bases; unmatched junction nucleotides: 6. In germline, CDR1 is DFQATT, CDR2 SNEGSKA (reference sequence). This CDR3 reads CSVPGQGNYEQYF. The CDR3 DNA follows: TGCAGTGTTCCGGGACAGGGGAACTACGAGCAGTACTTC.

This clonotype was detected ten times or more. Written as DNA, the CDR3 is TGTGCCAGCAGTGAAGGCCTCGGGGGGCCATCTTCCTACGAGCAGTACTTC. Protein: CASSEGLGGPSSYEQYF. The chain joins TRBV6-1 to TRBJ2-7; D possibly corresponds to TRBD2 (7 bases). Per the germline V gene, CDR1 is MNHNS and CDR2 is SASEGT. The CDR3 has 17 amino acids. The germline V and J ends were trimmed by 1 base and 1 base, with 17 bases remaining between them.

Ten or more counts support this clonotype. The gene calls are TRBV4-3 and TRBJ2-2, with unresolved D. Germline lookup yields CDR1 LGHNA and CDR2 YSLEER. The length of the CDR3 is 14 residues. The V end was cut by 0 bases, the J end by 4 bases, with 6 bases between. The chain's CDR3 is CASSQDSGTGELFF. The DNA of the CDR3 is TGCGCCAGCAGCCAAGATTCGGGCACCGGGGAGCTGTTTTTT.

This clonotype was counted many times. This sequence joins TRBV12-3 or TRBV12-4 and TRBJ2-1, with D tentatively TRBD1 (5 bases). The germline V and J ends were trimmed by 1 base and 6 bases, with 13 bases remaining between them. This CDR3 is 15 amino acids long. CDR3 sequence: CASSLDPGLGNEQFF. In nucleotides, the CDR3 is TGTGCCAGCAGTTTAGACCCAGGGCTGGGCAATGAGCAGTTCTTC.

This clonotype was counted at least ten times. V is TRBV4-3 and J is TRBJ2-1; D possibly corresponds to TRBD2 (6 bases). The CDR3 spans 16 residues. V shed 1 base and J shed 5 bases, with 15 bases lying between them. CDR1 is LGHNA and CDR2 is YSLEER in the germline V gene. CDR3 in DNA: TGCGCCAGCAGCCAAGGAGAACGGGGGTGGAACAATGAGCAGTTCTTC. Protein sequence: CASSQGERGWNNEQFF.

In its sample, this clonotype was seen many times. CDR3 amino acids: CAISEMGERSEQYV. The DNA for the CDR3 is TGTGCCATCAGTGAGATGGGGGAACGTAGCGAGCAGTACGTC. This chain links TRBV10-3 with TRBJ2-7, with D tentatively TRBD1 or TRBD2 (5 bases each). The V gene's germline CDR1 is ENHRY and CDR2 SYGVKD. This CDR3 is built from 14 residues. V gave up 2 bases and J gave up 6 bases, with 14 bases separating them.

The chain has TRBV5-1 and TRBJ2-2, with TRBD1 matching 10 bases. This CDR3 has 15 residues. CDR1 is SGHRS and CDR2 is YFSETQ in the germline V gene. J gave up 7 bases and V 7 bases, and 10 bases lay outside the gene matches. The CDR3 here is CASRSTGGFSGELFF. In DNA form, the CDR3 reads TGCGCCAGCCGTTCGACAGGGGGCTTCAGCGGGGAGCTGTTTTTT.

This clonotype was found many times. The rearrangement uses TRBV20-1 and TRBJ1-2, with TRBD1 as a possible D gene (6 bases). Germline V gives CDR1 DFQATT, CDR2 SNEGSKA (reference sequence). CDR3 length: 15 amino acids. Trimming removed 0 bases from V and 4 bases from J, with 15 bases in between. The CDR3 spells CSARDGRGPRYGYTF. The CDR3 DNA reads TGCAGTGCTAGAGATGGTCGGGGGCCTCGCTATGGCTACACCTTC.

This clonotype was seen ten or more times. The chain employs TRBV20-1 and TRBJ2-5, with a tentative D call TRBD1 (5 bases). CDR3 size: 13 residues. CDR1 and CDR2 (germline): DFQATT, SNEGSKA (reference sequence). Between the trimmed V and J ends, which lost 4 bases and 4 bases, there was a span of 13 bases. The CDR3 reads CSAITGDGETQYF. In DNA form, the CDR3 reads TGCAGTGCTATAACAGGCGATGGAGAGACCCAGTACTTC.

This clonotype was seen a few times. The rearrangement joins TRBV28 to TRBJ2-2; perhaps TRBD1 as D (6 bases). Germline-derived CDR1 and CDR2 are MDHEN and SYDVKM. Between the trimmed V and J ends, which lost 6 bases and 1 base, there was a span of 12 bases. There are 15 residues in the CDR3. This chain's CDR3 is CASSGDRKNTGELFF. The CDR3 nucleotides are TGTGCCAGCAGCGGTGACAGGAAGAACACCGGGGAGCTGTTTTTT.

V gene TRBV12-3 or TRBV12-4 combines with J gene TRBJ2-5; 7 bases line up with TRBD1. V was pared by 6 bases and J by 1 base, with 2 bases of the junction left unmatched. The CDR3 consists of 13 residues. CDR3 residues: CASRGTVQETQYF. CDR3 sequence (DNA): TGTGCCAGCAGAGGGACAGTCCAAGAGACCCAGTACTTC.

In this sample, this clonotype turned up a few times. The junction differs from germline at one of its ends, possibly a read error. This chain connects TRBV7-2 to TRBJ1-1; TRBD1 matches 7 bases. The length of the CDR3 is 15 residues. Germline CDR1 reads SGHTA; CDR2 reads FQGNSA. The CDR3 nucleotides read TGTGCCAGCAGCCGACAGGGATCCGTGAAGACTGAAGCTTTCTTT. Its translation: CASSRQGSVKTEAFF.

To note about this clonotype: This may be a read error, as it is one base from a much larger clone. In DNA, the CDR3 is TGCAGTGCACGGGCGGACCCTGTAAGCGGGGAGCTGTTTTTT. It specifies CSARADPVSGELFF. This chain links TRBV20-1 with TRBJ2-2; D ambiguous. The CDR3 covers 14 residues. The V end was cut by 6 bases, the J end by 7 bases, with 18 bases between. In germline, CDR1 is DFQATT, CDR2 SNEGSKA (reference sequence).

V gene TRBV7-2 combines with J gene TRBJ1-1; D is uncertain. V was clipped by 3 bases and J by 4 bases, with 9 bases between them. CDR3 length: 13 residues. Germline V gene sequence: CDR1 SGHTA, CDR2 FQGNSA. CDR3 coding DNA: TGTGCCAGCAGCTTTAAAGGGAGCACTGAAGCTTTCTTT. Translated: CASSFKGSTEAFF.

This clonotype was observed many times. J is TRBJ1-1 and V is TRBV20-1; D unclear. V lost 7 bases, J lost 1 base, and 13 bases lay in between. The CDR3 consists of 13 residues. Germline CDR1 and CDR2: DFQATT and SNEGSKA (reference sequence). The CDR3 DNA reads as TGCAGTGGGAAGATACAGAGGAACACTGAAGCTTTCTTT. Translated, it gives CSGKIQRNTEAFF.

This clonotype was seen many times. CDR3 loop: CASSSQGSNEQFF. As DNA, the CDR3 is TGCGCCAGCAGCTCACAGGGGTCCAATGAGCAGTTCTTC. The chain recombines TRBV5-1 with TRBJ2-1, with TRBD1 matching 7 bases. V trimming: 3 bases; J trimming: 6 bases; junction bases outside the gene matches: 3. Germline lookup yields CDR1 SGHRS and CDR2 YFSETQ. The CDR3 is 13 amino acids.

This sequence joins TRBV6-1 and TRBJ2-5; 8 bases are shared with TRBD2. Per germline, CDR1 MNHNS and CDR2 SASEGT. The CDR3 covers 16 residues. V was clipped by 5 bases and J by 3 bases; unmatched bases: 11. The CDR3 protein is CASSRLGSGAEETQYF. The CDR3 bases are TGTGCCAGCAGTCGCTTAGGTAGCGGGGCAGAAGAGACCCAGTACTTC.

This clonotype was seen only a few times. This chain connects TRBV12-3 or TRBV12-4 to TRBJ1-4, with a tentative D call TRBD1 (6 bases). This CDR3 is built from 19 residues. V lost 3 bases and J 5 bases, leaving 25 bases between the germline ends. The chain's CDR3 is CASSFRLREASGGNEKLFF. The CDR3 nucleotides are TGTGCCAGCAGTTTCCGACTAAGGGAGGCATCGGGGGGCAATGAAAAACTGTTTTTT.

This sequence joins TRBV7-9 and TRBJ2-7, with TRBD1 identical over 8 bases. Per germline, CDR1 SEHNR and CDR2 FQNEAQ (reference sequence). This CDR3 has 16 residues. J was trimmed by 4 bases and V by 4 bases; bases with no gene match: 12. CDR3 protein: CASSSGGGTGVYEQYF. CDR3 in DNA: TGTGCCAGCAGCTCAGGAGGGGGGACAGGAGTTTACGAGCAGTACTTC.

This clonotype was observed a few times. This chain connects TRBV7-2 to TRBJ2-1; D tentatively fits TRBD1 or TRBD2 (5 bases each). CDR1 is SGHTA and CDR2 is FQGNSA in the germline V gene. The CDR3 length is 14 residues. V was pared by 6 bases and J by 4 bases, with 13 bases between. The CDR3 nucleotides read TGTGCCAGCAGGAGGGGATCATTATACAATGAGCAGTTCTTC. This translates into CASRRGSLYNEQFF.

Only a few counts were recorded for this clonotype. V gene TRBV20-1 combines with J gene TRBJ2-3, with a weak D call TRBD1 (5 bases). The germline V and J ends were trimmed by 4 bases and 4 bases, with 21 bases remaining between them. Germline CDR1 DFQATT, CDR2 SNEGSKA (reference sequence). The CDR3 is made up of 16 amino acids. The DNA of the CDR3 is TGCAGTGCTACCCTCGAAAGGGGCTCACAGGCAGATACGCAGTATTTT. Protein: CSATLERGSQADTQYF.

This clonotype was seen only a few times. The genes are TRBV7-3 and TRBJ2-2; no reliable D call. Trimming removed 1 base at V and 4 bases at J, with 13 bases between. The CDR3 loop spans 16 amino acids. Germline V gene sequence: CDR1 SGHTA, CDR2 FQGTGA. CDR3 sequence (DNA): TGTGCCAGCAGCTTAAATGGCAGGCCGCGCACCGGGGAGCTGTTTTTT. Translation gives CASSLNGRPRTGELFF.

This clonotype was picked up many times. The chain combines TRBV29-1 with TRBJ2-1; no definite D call. Germline V gives CDR1 SQVTM, CDR2 ANQGSEA. The CDR3 runs 13 residues. V lost 6 bases and J 0 bases, leaving 9 bases between the germline ends. The CDR3 DNA reads TGCAGCGTAGAGCCGCTCTCCTACAATGAGCAGTTCTTC. Residues: CSVEPLSYNEQFF.

This clonotype has ten or more counts. The gene calls are TRBV29-1 and TRBJ2-1, with 8 bases aligning to TRBD2. The CDR3 is 15 residues long. CDR1 is SQVTM and CDR2 is ANQGSEA in the germline V gene. The V gene end was trimmed by 3 bases and the J gene end by 8 bases; junction bases not matched to a gene: 12. CDR3 residues: CSVDSPAGESDEQFF. DNA for the CDR3: TGCAGCGTTGATAGCCCAGCGGGGGAATCGGATGAGCAGTTCTTC.

This clonotype was counted a few times. The gene calls are TRBV18 and TRBJ1-1, with D hard to call. V shed 2 bases and J shed 3 bases, with 13 bases lying between them. Germline V gene data show CDR1 as KGHSH and CDR2 as LQKENI. The CDR3 contains 15 residues. The CDR3 sequence: CASSPVSRSDTEAFF. The DNA of the CDR3 is TGTGCCAGCTCACCAGTCAGTCGCTCGGACACTGAAGCTTTCTTT.